This entry lists 30 T cell receptor beta chains sequenced from one sample in a study of Ad26.COV2.S vaccination and SARS-CoV-2 variants. Only in-frame clones appear in the TCRdb table, and some are missing; sequencing was by immunoSEQ multiplex PCR. The sample yields about 420,000 clones, roughly 90% seen once. Documented treatment: around 19 received Ad26.COV2.S at low or high dose, single or two shots; about 5 received placebo; per-sample allocation not given. Specimen acquisition occurred on day 63 following the initial vaccine or placebo injection. The input for sequencing was peripheral blood, taken in a trial of Ad26.COV2.S vaccine versus placebo. These receptors came from a person aged 18 to 65 who received the Ad26.COV2.S COVID-19 vaccine or a placebo.

This clone was seen a handful of times. The chain uses TRBV3-1 (or the pseudogene TRBV3-2) and TRBJ1-6; D unclear. The CDR3 runs 14 residues. Germline V gene data show CDR1 as LGHDT and CDR2 as YNNKEL (reference sequence). Trimming removed 1 base at V and 5 bases at J, with 6 bases between. In nucleotides, the CDR3 is TGTGCCAGCAGCCAAGTGGGTGATAATTCACCCCTCCACTTT. It codes for CASSQVGDNSPLHF.

The genes are TRBV6-2 or TRBV6-3 and TRBJ2-6; D is uncertain. V was clipped by 0 bases and J by 0 bases, with 6 bases between them. Germline V gives CDR1 MNHEY, CDR2 SVGEGT. CDR3 size: 16 residues. The CDR3 here is CASSYSEYSGANVLTF. In nucleotides, the CDR3 is TGTGCCAGCAGTTACTCCGAATACTCTGGGGCCAACGTCCTGACTTTC.

V gene TRBV7-8 combines with J gene TRBJ1-1, with TRBD1 identical over 7 bases. The germline V gene encodes CDR1 SGHVS and CDR2 FQNEAQ. This CDR3 has 14 residues. V lost 7 bases, J lost 7 bases, and 12 bases stayed unmatched. CDR3 sequence reads: CASTRGGRIDEAFF. CDR3 bases: TGTGCCAGCACCAGGGGGGGGCGGATAGATGAAGCTTTCTTT.

The V and J genes are TRBV7-9 and TRBJ2-2; D is perhaps TRBD1 (6 bases). Trimming took 11 bases from V and 3 from J, leaving 13 bases between them. The CDR3 has 13 amino acids. Germline assignment: CDR1 SEHNR and CDR2 FQNEAQ (reference sequence). The CDR3 DNA reads TGTGCCTCGAAGGGGGAACACACCGGGGAGCTGTTTTTT. Amino acids: CASKGEHTGELFF.

This clone was seen a few times. The chain recombines TRBV7-3 with TRBJ2-2, with 7 nucleotides matching TRBD2. Trimming took 3 bases from V and 6 from J; bases not matched to a gene: 1. The CDR3 is 13 residues long. CDR1 and CDR2 (germline): SGHTA, FQGTGA. The CDR3 here is CASSFGRAGELFF. The CDR3 DNA sequence: TGTGCCAGCAGCTTTGGGAGGGCCGGGGAGCTGTTTTTT. The complete variable domain, with remaining parts taken from reference TRBV7-3 and TRBJ2-2, reads GAGVSQTPSNKVTEKGKYVELRCDPISGHTALYWYRQSLGQGPEFLIYFQGTGAADDSGLPNDRFFAVRPEGSVSTLKIQRTERGDSAVYLCASSFGRAGELFFGEGSRLTVL.

This clone was seen once. The chain combines TRBV10-1 with TRBJ2-7; weak D call: TRBD2 (6 bases). Germline V lookup: CDR1 WNHNN, CDR2 SYGVQD (reference sequence). This CDR3 region has 13 residues. The ends were cut back, 6 bases at V and 4 bases at J, with 13 bases in the middle. The CDR3 DNA sequence: TGCGCCAGCAGCGGGGGTATCTTTTACGAGCAGTACTTC. Translated: CASSGGIFYEQYF.

The V call is TRBV7-8, the J call TRBJ1-2; possibly TRBD1 for D (5 bases). The CDR3 is 12 residues long. Germline V gene sequence: CDR1 SGHVS, CDR2 FQNEAQ. The germline V and J ends were trimmed by 5 bases and 8 bases, with 12 bases remaining between them. The CDR3 here is CASSNGGEGYTF. The CDR3 DNA sequence: TGTGCCAGCAGCAATGGAGGGGAAGGCTACACCTTC.

This clone has a single count. The CDR3 loop reads CATSDPSTGSDEQYF. The DNA of the CDR3 is TGTGCCACCAGTGACCCGTCGACAGGGAGTGACGAGCAGTACTTC. This chain links TRBV24-1 with TRBJ2-7, with 7 bases identical to TRBD1. CDR3 size: 15 residues. Germline CDR1 KGHDR, CDR2 SFDVKD. With V trimmed by 4 bases and J by 5 bases, 10 bases remained unmatched.

The gene calls are TRBV6-2 or TRBV6-3 and TRBJ1-2; 8 bases line up with TRBD1. The germline V gene has CDR1 MNHEY and CDR2 SVGEGT. The length of the CDR3 is 14 residues. The V and J ends lost 6 bases and 4 bases, in that order; junction bases with no gene match: 7. CDR3 protein: CASSLSGTGYGYTF. In DNA form, the CDR3 reads TGTGCCAGCAGCCTCTCCGGGACAGGCTATGGCTACACCTTC.

This rearrangement joins TRBV19 to TRBJ1-6; D remains ambiguous. V lost 1 base to trimming and J lost 6 bases, with 10 bases between them. The CDR3 has 15 amino acids. Germline V gene lookup returns CDR1 LNHDA and CDR2 SQIVND (reference sequence). Here the CDR3 DNA reads TGTGCCAGTAGTATAGTCTACAGTATTAATTCACCCCTCCACTTT. This codes for CASSIVYSINSPLHF.

The chain couples TRBV5-1 to TRBJ2-7, with 14 bases aligning to TRBD2. The CDR3 loop spans 16 amino acids. With V trimmed by 4 bases and J by 6 bases, 9 bases remained unmatched. CDR1 and CDR2 (germline): SGHRS, YFSETQ. CDR3 protein: CASSTRLAGGPVEQYF. The CDR3 nucleotides are TGCGCCAGCAGCACGCGACTAGCGGGGGGGCCAGTCGAGCAGTACTTC. Based on the CDR3 plus reference TRBV5-1 and TRBJ2-7, the full variable domain is KAGVTQTPRYLIKTRGQQVTLSCSPISGHRSVSWYQQTPGQGLQFLFEYFSETQRNKGNFPGRFSGRQFSNSRSEMNVSTLELGDSALYLCASSTRLAGGPVEQYFGPGTRLTVT.

The chain links TRBV19 to TRBJ2-7; 11 positions agree with TRBD2. Germline-derived CDR1 and CDR2 are LNHDA and SQIVND (reference sequence). Trimming removed 4 bases from V and 3 bases from J; junction bases left unmatched: 5. There are 15 residues in the CDR3. The CDR3 here is CASSSQTSGDYEQYF. The DNA of the CDR3 is TGTGCCAGTAGTAGCCAGACTAGCGGGGACTACGAGCAGTACTTC. The full variable domain, rest sourced from reference TRBV19 and TRBJ2-7, is DGGITQSPKYLFRKEGQNVTLSCEQNLNHDAMYWYRQDPGQGLRLIYYSQIVNDFQKGDIAEGYSVSREKKESFPLTVTSAQKNPTAFYLCASSSQTSGDYEQYFGPGTRLTVT.

V and J are TRBV19 and TRBJ2-1; D possibly corresponds to TRBD2 (6 bases). V lost 6 bases, J lost 6 bases, and 18 bases lay in between. Germline CDR1 is LNHDA and CDR2 is SQIVND (reference sequence). The CDR3 extends over 15 amino acids. The CDR3 loop reads CASSPSSDLVNEQFF. In DNA, the CDR3 is TGTGCCAGTAGCCCCTCTAGCGACTTGGTCAATGAGCAGTTCTTC.

This sequence joins TRBV13 and TRBJ2-2; D not resolved. V was shortened by 5 bases and J by 4 bases, with 11 bases between the two germline ends. Germline CDR1 is PRHDT and CDR2 is FYEKMQ (reference sequence). The CDR3 runs 14 residues. DNA of the CDR3: TGTGCCAGCAGCCCCCGGGTCTTCACCGGGGAGCTGTTTTTT. Its protein is CASSPRVFTGELFF.

This chain connects TRBV4-3 to TRBJ1-1; unclear D gene. V lost 0 bases and J lost 1, with 9 bases in between. CDR1 is LGHNA and CDR2 is YSLEER in the germline V gene. The CDR3 is 15 amino acids. CDR3 residues: CASSQDARRNTEAFF. The CDR3 nucleotides read TGCGCCAGCAGCCAAGATGCCAGGAGGAACACTGAAGCTTTCTTT.

This chain links TRBV7-6 with TRBJ2-2; D ambiguous. Per the germline V gene, CDR1 is SGHVS and CDR2 is FNYEAQ. The CDR3 covers 14 residues. V lost 4 bases, J lost 0 bases, and 6 bases lay in between. Written as DNA, the CDR3 is TGTGCCAGCAGCTCGTACACGAACACCGGGGAGCTGTTTTTT. Protein sequence: CASSSYTNTGELFF.

This rearrangement joins TRBV19 to TRBJ2-6, with D unresolved. The CDR3 totals 14 residues. In germline, CDR1 is LNHDA, CDR2 SQIVND (reference sequence). Trimming cost V 4 bases and J 1 base, with 5 bases left between them. The CDR3 protein is CASSRGSGANVLTF. The CDR3 nucleotides are TGTGCCAGTAGTAGGGGTTCTGGGGCCAACGTCCTGACTTTC.

The chain employs TRBV5-1 and TRBJ2-7; 7 bases agree with TRBD1. CDR1 and CDR2 (germline): SGHRS, YFSETQ. There are 16 residues in the CDR3. The V and J ends lost 0 bases and 4 bases, in that order; junction bases with no gene match: 10. The CDR3, as DNA: TGCGCCAGCAGCTTGGAGATTCGGGGCAGGGGGTACGAGCAGTACTTC. Encoded protein: CASSLEIRGRGYEQYF.

The rearrangement uses TRBV4-3 and TRBJ1-3; D is unresolved. The V end lost 4 bases, the J end lost 0 bases, and 10 bases lay between the germline ends. The CDR3 is made up of 15 amino acids. Germline assignment: CDR1 LGHNA and CDR2 YSLEER. CDR3 amino acids: CASSPGGRSGNTIYF. Here the CDR3 DNA reads TGCGCCAGCAGCCCCGGCGGACGCTCTGGAAACACCATATATTTT.

The rearrangement uses TRBV15 and TRBJ2-6, with 9 positions matching TRBD1. There are 21 residues in the CDR3. Losses at the gene ends were 2 bases for V and 0 bases for J; bases not matched to a gene: 14. Looked up from germline, CDR1 is LNHNV and CDR2 is YYDKDF (reference sequence). The CDR3 sequence is CATSRLNSGTGFRSGANVLTF. The CDR3 DNA reads TGTGCCACCAGCAGACTAAACTCCGGGACAGGGTTTCGCTCTGGGGCCAACGTCCTGACTTTC.

This CDR3 is CASSSGRGDYEQYF. As DNA, the CDR3 is TGTGCCAGCAGCTCGGGACGGGGGGACTACGAGCAGTACTTC. The rearrangement links TRBV11-2 to TRBJ2-7, with TRBD2 matching over 7 bases. The J segment lost 3 bases and the V segment lost 4 bases, leaving 6 bases of the junction unmatched. Germline values: CDR1 SGHAT, CDR2 FQNNGV. The CDR3 totals 14 residues.

CDR3 DNA: TGTGCCAGCAGCTTTTTCACGGGACGGTTAGATACGCAGTATTTT. It encodes CASSFFTGRLDTQYF. This chain joins TRBV5-4 and TRBJ2-3; D tentatively reads TRBD1 or TRBD2 (5 bases each). This CDR3 has 15 residues. The V and J ends lost 2 bases and 5 bases respectively, with 15 bases between them. Germline V gene data show CDR1 as SGHNT and CDR2 as YYREEE (reference sequence).

The chain carries TRBV6-2 or TRBV6-3 and TRBJ1-2, with a weak D call TRBD1 (5 bases). This CDR3 comprises 16 residues. Trimming pared 2 bases from V and 3 bases from J, leaving 16 bases between. CDR1 and CDR2 (germline): MNHEY, SVGEGT. CDR3 nucleotides: TGTGCCAGCAGTTACCCGAGACAGCTCGACCACTATGGCTACACCTTC. This sequence encodes CASSYPRQLDHYGYTF.

This clone was counted many times. The genes are TRBV7-9 and TRBJ2-1; TRBD2 matches 9 bases. The V and J ends lost 5 bases and 4 bases, in that order; junction bases with no gene match: 6. Germline-derived CDR1 and CDR2 are SEHNR and FQNEAQ (reference sequence). The CDR3 totals 15 residues. CDR3 bases: TGTGCCAGCAGCGACAGCCTAGCGGGGTACAATGAGCAGTTCTTC. It encodes CASSDSLAGYNEQFF.

The chain uses TRBV6-1 and TRBJ1-4, with unresolved D. V lost 1 base to trimming and J lost 0 bases, with 9 bases between them. The CDR3 runs to 16 residues. From germline, CDR1 is MNHNS and CDR2 SASEGT. CDR3 region: CASSEGRHPTNEKLFF. The CDR3 bases are TGTGCCAGCAGTGAAGGACGACACCCAACTAATGAAAAACTGTTTTTT.

The rearrangement uses TRBV5-1 and TRBJ1-2, with D maybe TRBD1 (5 bases). The CDR3 consists of 14 residues. Germline loops: CDR1 SGHRS, CDR2 YFSETQ. Trimming pared 1 base from V and 6 bases from J, leaving 13 bases between. CDR3 coding DNA: TGCGCCAGCAGCTTGTTTGGGGGGGAGAATGGCTACACCTTC. Encoded protein: CASSLFGGENGYTF.

V usage is TRBV5-5 and J usage is TRBJ1-1; D is undetermined. CDR3 length: 18 residues. V was trimmed by 3 bases and J by 5 bases, leaving 26 bases between them. Germline CDR1 is SGHKS and CDR2 is YYEKEE (reference sequence). CDR3 protein: CASSSAYFKTGVRTEAFF. CDR3 in DNA: TGTGCCAGCAGCTCTGCCTACTTTAAGACCGGGGTCAGAACTGAAGCTTTCTTT.

This clone came up a few times. The chain recombines TRBV18 with TRBJ1-4; D unclear. Germline V CDR1 and CDR2: KGHSH, LQKENI. The V and J ends lost 3 bases and 3 bases respectively, with 8 bases between them. The CDR3 is made up of 14 amino acids. The CDR3 spells CASSPGRSNEKLFF. The CDR3 nucleotides read TGTGCCAGCTCACCTGGACGGTCTAATGAAAAACTGTTTTTT.

The chain recombines TRBV28 with TRBJ2-1, with 8 bases lining up with TRBD2. Germline CDR1 and CDR2: MDHEN and SYDVKM. The CDR3 sequence is 17 residues long. Trimming removed 2 bases from V and 0 bases from J; junction bases left unmatched: 6. The CDR3 bases are TGTGCCAGCAGTTTAAGGTCGGGGGGGAACTCCTACAATGAGCAGTTCTTC. Translating it yields CASSLRSGGNSYNEQFF.

V is TRBV2 and J is TRBJ2-1; 10 nucleotides agree with TRBD2. The CDR3 is made up of 14 amino acids. The junction had 4 bases not matched to a gene; V was cut back by 7 bases and J by 4 bases. The germline CDR1 and CDR2 sequences are SNHLY and FYNNEI. The CDR3 sequence: CASTGTSEYNEQFF. DNA of the CDR3: TGTGCCAGCACCGGGACTAGCGAGTACAATGAGCAGTTCTTC.